A selection of T cell receptor beta chains follows, all from one sample in a study of vaccination and CD4 T cells after COVID-19. Using its own MiXCR run on the PCR reads, TCRdb lists one record per CDR3 protein. The sample lists over 12,000 distinct CDR3 sequences, about three fifths occurring once. The antigens these receptors bind are not known. The sample consisted of CD4+ T cells from blood, cultured in vitro. Receptors were obtained from a human donor who had recovered from COVID-19. The CDR3 runs from the conserved cysteine through the conserved F or W. A D gene is named only where the DNA matches it firmly. The size of a clone is reported for some rows only, either as once, few or many, or as a class for expanded clones.

v_call: TRBV27; clone_size: few; j_call: TRBJ2-3; d_call: .; cdr3_nt: TGTGCCAGCAGTCCCCTGATTACCAGCACAGATACGCAGTATTTT; cdr3_aa: CASSPLITSTDTQYF
v_call: TRBV11-3; clone_size: medium-sized; j_call: TRBJ2-5; d_call: TRBD2; cdr3_nt: TGTGCCAGCAGCCGAGGGAGGGGCTCCAGCCAGTACTTC; cdr3_aa: CASSRGRGSSQYF
v_call: TRBV6-2/TRBV6-3; clone_size: .; j_call: TRBJ1-5; d_call: .; cdr3_nt: TGTGCCAGCAGTACCTGGGACGTCGGACAGCCCCAGCATTTT; cdr3_aa: CASSTWDVGQPQHF
v_call: TRBV11-3; clone_size: few; j_call: TRBJ1-5; d_call: .; cdr3_nt: TGTGCCAGCAGCTTAGATACTTCTCAGCCCCAGCATTTT; cdr3_aa: CASSLDTSQPQHF
v_call: TRBV6-2/TRBV6-3; clone_size: .; j_call: TRBJ2-5; d_call: .; cdr3_nt: TGTGCCAGCAGGACCACCGGGAACCAAGAGACCCAGTACTTC; cdr3_aa: CASRTTGNQETQYF
v_call: TRBV7-8; clone_size: .; j_call: TRBJ1-3; d_call: TRBD1; cdr3_nt: TGTGCCAGCAGCCGGGGACAGTTCTCTGGAAACACCATATATTTT; cdr3_aa: CASSRGQFSGNTIYF
v_call: TRBV28; clone_size: .; j_call: TRBJ1-1; d_call: .; cdr3_nt: TGTGCCAGCAGCCTTTTACGCACTGAAGCTTTCTTT; cdr3_aa: CASSLLRTEAFF
v_call: TRBV28; clone_size: few; j_call: TRBJ1-5; d_call: TRBD1; cdr3_nt: TGTGCCAGCAGCTGGGACAGGGGAGAACAGCCCCAGCATTTT; cdr3_aa: CASSWDRGEQPQHF
v_call: TRBV20-1; clone_size: .; j_call: TRBJ2-1; d_call: .; cdr3_nt: TGCAGTGCTAGATCGGTGGTTTACAATGAGCAGTTCTTC; cdr3_aa: CSARSVVYNEQFF
v_call: TRBV11-3; clone_size: .; j_call: TRBJ1-2; d_call: .; cdr3_nt: TGTGCCAGCAGCTTAGATCGACATCCTTATGGCTACACCTTC; cdr3_aa: CASSLDRHPYGYTF
v_call: TRBV19; clone_size: .; j_call: TRBJ2-5; d_call: TRBD1; cdr3_nt: TGTGCCAGTCAGAGTGGCACCGGGACAGGGGGCGAGACCCAGTACTTC; cdr3_aa: CASQSGTGTGGETQYF
v_call: TRBV20-1; clone_size: .; j_call: TRBJ2-7; d_call: TRBD2; cdr3_nt: TGCAGTGTCCGCGGGAGGGCCGGATACGAGCAGTACTTC; cdr3_aa: CSVRGRAGYEQYF
v_call: TRBV6-5; clone_size: .; j_call: TRBJ1-2; d_call: .; cdr3_nt: TGTGCCAGCAGTTACTCCCAGGACTATGGCTACACCTTC; cdr3_aa: CASSYSQDYGYTF
v_call: TRBV2; clone_size: .; j_call: TRBJ1-2; d_call: .; cdr3_nt: TGTGCCAGCAGTGGGGGGGGACGGTCCGGAGGCTACACCTTC; cdr3_aa: CASSGGGRSGGYTF
v_call: TRBV24-1; clone_size: few; j_call: TRBJ1-2; d_call: .; cdr3_nt: TGTGCCACCAGTGACCCCCGAGGCGGGGGGCTATATGGCTACACCTTC; cdr3_aa: CATSDPRGGGLYGYTF
v_call: TRBV7-2; clone_size: .; j_call: TRBJ2-7; d_call: .; cdr3_nt: TGTGCCAGCAGCTTAAGCCACGAGCAGTACTTC; cdr3_aa: CASSLSHEQYF
v_call: TRBV30; clone_size: .; j_call: TRBJ2-7; d_call: TRBD2; cdr3_nt: TGTGCCTGGAGCACGGGAGGGAGCTCCTACGAGCAGTACTTC; cdr3_aa: CAWSTGGSSYEQYF